Detailed here is one TCR beta chain. This record comes from a study of T cell repertoires in ileal Crohn's disease. Study context: Around 37% were active smokers at surgery; median disease duration was approximately 7.3 years. All patients had surgery for stricturing (approximately 60%) or penetrating (about 39%) disease.

The CDR3 loop spans 16 amino acids. The V gene's germline CDR1 is LGHNA and CDR2 YNFKEQ. Trimming removed 1 base from V and 5 bases from J; junction bases left unmatched: 10. The assay was immunoSEQ multiplex PCR, and TCRdb's table has in-frame clones only and misses some. Of approximately 2,700 clones in the sample, about 90% were seen once. The sorted cells were lamina propria lymphocytes from surgical specimens, first isolated by density gradient. Sequenced input: CD4+ T cells sorted from the ileum. The rearrangement links TRBV4-2 to TRBJ2-5; 7 bases align to TRBD2. The sequence was collected from an adult with Crohn's disease. The CDR3 here is CASSQVSGGSGETQYF. CDR3 in DNA: TGTGCCAGCAGCCAAGTGAGTGGCGGGAGTGGGGAGACCCAGTACTTC.